The sequence of this T cell receptor (beta chain) was determined in a study of T cells in Graves' hyperthyroidism and ophthalmopathy. Amplification of TCR beta CDR3 regions used RNA as the template. RT-PCR in the first round (using the HTBI primer set) targeted the TCR CDR3. TCRdb called the multiplex PCR reads again in MiXCR, with one record for every CDR3 protein. This repertoire shows 480,000 or so distinct CDR3 sequences, around 15% found once; its top ten account for less than 20%. Germline lookup yields CDR1 MNHEY and CDR2 SMNVEV (reference sequence). Trimming removed 8 bases from V and 0 bases from J; junction bases left unmatched: 3. The CDR3 consists of 13 residues. This clonotype was counted at least ten times.

Sequencing used blood. This chain connects TRBV27 to TRBJ1-2; 7 bases agree with TRBD1. This sequence was found in a woman younger than 30 with Graves' hyperthyroidism. The CDR3 region has the DNA TGTGCCAGCTGGACAGGAACTAACTATGGCTACACCTTC. Amino acids: CASWTGTNYGYTF.